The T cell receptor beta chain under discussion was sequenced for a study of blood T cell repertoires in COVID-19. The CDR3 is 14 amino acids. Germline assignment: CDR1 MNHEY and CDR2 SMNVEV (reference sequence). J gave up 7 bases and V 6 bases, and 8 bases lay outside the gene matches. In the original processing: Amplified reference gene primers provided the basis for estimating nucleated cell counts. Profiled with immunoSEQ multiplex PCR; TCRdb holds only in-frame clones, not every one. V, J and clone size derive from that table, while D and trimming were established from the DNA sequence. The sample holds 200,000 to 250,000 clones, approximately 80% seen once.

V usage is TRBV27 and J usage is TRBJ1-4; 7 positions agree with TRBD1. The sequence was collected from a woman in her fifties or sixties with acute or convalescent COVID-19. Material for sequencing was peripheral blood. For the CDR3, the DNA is TGTGCCAGCAGCCTGACAGGGAGAGGTGAAAAACTGTTTTTT. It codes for CASSLTGRGEKLFF.